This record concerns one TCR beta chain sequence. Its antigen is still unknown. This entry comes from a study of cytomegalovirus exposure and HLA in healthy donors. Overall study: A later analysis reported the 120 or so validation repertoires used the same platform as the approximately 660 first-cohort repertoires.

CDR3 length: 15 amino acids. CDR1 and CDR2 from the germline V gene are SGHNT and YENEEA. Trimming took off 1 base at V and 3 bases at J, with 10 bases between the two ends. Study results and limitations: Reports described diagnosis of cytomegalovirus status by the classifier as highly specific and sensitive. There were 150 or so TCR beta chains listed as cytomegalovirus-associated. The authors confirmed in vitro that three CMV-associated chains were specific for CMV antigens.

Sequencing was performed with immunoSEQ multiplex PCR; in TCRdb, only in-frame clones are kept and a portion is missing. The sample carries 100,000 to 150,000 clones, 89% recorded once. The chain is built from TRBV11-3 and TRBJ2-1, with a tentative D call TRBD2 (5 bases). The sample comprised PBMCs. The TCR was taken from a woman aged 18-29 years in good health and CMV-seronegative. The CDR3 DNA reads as TGTGCCAGCAGCTTAGGGGCGGGCATCTACAATGAGCAGTTCTTC. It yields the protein CASSLGAGIYNEQFF.